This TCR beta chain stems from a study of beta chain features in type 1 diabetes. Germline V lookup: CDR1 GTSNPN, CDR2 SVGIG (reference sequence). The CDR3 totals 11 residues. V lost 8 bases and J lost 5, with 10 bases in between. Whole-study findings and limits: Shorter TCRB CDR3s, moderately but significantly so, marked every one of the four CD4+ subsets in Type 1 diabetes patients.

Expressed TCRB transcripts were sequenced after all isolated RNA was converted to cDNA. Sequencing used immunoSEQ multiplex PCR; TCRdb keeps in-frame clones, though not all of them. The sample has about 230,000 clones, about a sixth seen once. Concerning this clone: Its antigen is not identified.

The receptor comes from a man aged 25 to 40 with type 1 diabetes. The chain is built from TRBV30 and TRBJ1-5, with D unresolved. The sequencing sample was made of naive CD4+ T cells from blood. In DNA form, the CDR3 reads TGTGCCGGTGGTTTTGATCAGCCCCAGCATTTT. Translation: CAGGFDQPQHF. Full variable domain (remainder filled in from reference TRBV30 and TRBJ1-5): SQTIHQWPATLVQPVGSPLSLECTVEGTSNPNLYWYRQAAGRGLQLLFYSVGIGQISSEVPQNLSASRPQDRQFILSSKKLLLSDSGFYLCAGGFDQPQHFGDGTRLSIL.